The next 18 T cell receptor beta chains were all read from a single sample in a study of metastatic and nonmetastatic thyroid tumors (dated by TCRdb to the early 2020s). Before undergoing thyroid surgery, none of the patients had been given any kind of treatment. The library was prepared using PCR. For sequencing, an Illumina HiSeq 4000 was employed. Clones were called with MiXCR by TCRdb after fastp trimmed the public reads at Q25, and only in-frame beta chains were retained. Across this sample there are about 20,000 clones, with approximately 10% seen only once. Roughly 7.6% of the sample lies in the top ten. The sequenced sample consisted of blood. These receptors were taken from a female donor with papillary thyroid cancer or a benign thyroid nodule (not recorded which). Some clones in this sample may be carry-over from other donors' samples.

This clone appeared many times. J is TRBJ2-3 and V is TRBV7-2; 8 nucleotides align to TRBD2. Germline assignment: CDR1 SGHTA and CDR2 FQGNSA. This CDR3 region has 15 residues. The ends lost 5 bases at V and 2 bases at J; junction bases unmatched: 6. The CDR3 loop reads CASSDDGRATDTQYF. The CDR3, as DNA: TGTGCCAGCAGCGACGACGGGAGGGCCACAGATACGCAGTATTTT.

This clone was observed at least ten times. This chain joins TRBV3-1 and TRBJ2-7; D gene unclear. Germline values: CDR1 LGHDT, CDR2 YNNKEL (reference sequence). This CDR3 has 14 residues. V shed 2 bases and J shed 4 bases, with 12 bases lying between them. As DNA, the CDR3 is TGTGCCAGCAGCCAATCAAGGTGGGGATACGAGCAGTACTTC. Protein sequence: CASSQSRWGYEQYF.

This clone was picked up many times. A single base separates this from a much larger clone, so it may be a read error. The sample carries other DNA sequences with the same CDR3. The genes are TRBV7-9 and TRBJ2-7; the D gene is possibly TRBD1 (6 bases). The CDR3 is 11 amino acids. Germline-derived CDR1 and CDR2 are SEHNR and FQNEAQ (reference sequence). The V end was cut by 8 bases, the J end by 4 bases, with 9 bases between. CDR3 bases: TGTGCCAGCGAGGACAGTTACGAGCAGTACTTC. This sequence encodes CASEDSYEQYF.

This clone was recorded at least ten times. The rearrangement joins TRBV7-9 to TRBJ2-1; 7 nucleotides align to TRBD2. The CDR3 has 14 amino acids. With V trimmed by 6 bases and J by 8 bases, 10 bases remained unmatched. Looked up from germline, CDR1 is SEHNR and CDR2 is FQNEAQ (reference sequence). CDR3 DNA: TGTGCCAGCAGTGGTGGCGGGAGCAGGGATGAGCAGTTCTTC. The encoded protein is CASSGGGSRDEQFF.

This clone was seen repeatedly, ten times or more. V usage is TRBV5-5 and J usage is TRBJ2-2; possibly TRBD1 for D (5 bases). Germline CDR1 is SGHKS and CDR2 is YYEKEE (reference sequence). This CDR3 has 14 residues. Trimming removed 3 bases from V and 1 base from J, with 7 bases in between. The CDR3 bases are TGTGCCAGCAGCTCCGGACAGAACACCGGGGAGCTGTTTTTT. This translates into CASSSGQNTGELFF.

In its sample, this clone ranks as medium-sized. This chain links TRBV12-3 or TRBV12-4 with TRBJ2-3; a possible D gene is TRBD1 (5 bases). Trimming stripped 5 bases from V and 6 bases from J, with 9 bases between. The length of the CDR3 is 12 residues. CDR3 in amino acids: CASSPPGDTQYF. For the CDR3, the DNA is TGTGCCAGCAGTCCCCCAGGGGATACGCAGTATTTT.

Ten or more counts support this clone. The gene calls are TRBV7-2 and TRBJ1-1; D is unclear. The CDR3 sequence is 12 residues long. Germline V gives CDR1 SGHTA, CDR2 FQGNSA. The ends were cut back, 7 bases at V and 6 bases at J, with 12 bases in the middle. The CDR3 region has the DNA TGTGCCAGCACGAAGCCTAAGTCTGAAGCTTTCTTT. As protein: CASTKPKSEAFF.

Relative to its sample, this clone is medium-sized. This chain joins TRBV27 and TRBJ1-6, with 8 positions matching TRBD1. There are 13 residues in the CDR3. Germline trimming cut 7 bases from V and 10 bases from J; bases unmatched to any gene: 6. CDR1 and CDR2 (germline): MNHEY, SMNVEV (reference sequence). CDR3 sequence (DNA): TGTGCCAGCACCTTGGACAGGGACTCACCCCTCCACTTT. Translation gives CASTLDRDSPLHF.

There are many counts of this clone. The rearrangement joins TRBV11-3 to TRBJ2-5; D ambiguous. CDR1 SGHNT and CDR2 YENEEA come from the germline V gene. This CDR3 region has 13 residues. V was clipped by 5 bases and J by 7 bases, with 14 bases between them. DNA for the CDR3: TGTGCCAGCAGCGCCGGGCTATTGGGGACCCAGTACTTC. It is translated as CASSAGLLGTQYF.

This clone was found a few times. At one boundary the junction diverges from the germline segment, which might be a read error. This chain links TRBV10-3 with TRBJ2-5, with D perhaps TRBD2 (5 bases). The CDR3 is 15 residues long. Germline CDR1 reads ENHRY; CDR2 reads SYGVKD. The CDR3 sequence is CAVSGSIAIQETQYF. The CDR3, as DNA: TGTGCCGTCAGTGGGTCGATAGCGATACAAGAGACCCAGTACTTC.

This clone was recorded many times. V gene TRBV12-3 or TRBV12-4 combines with J gene TRBJ2-5; D tentatively fits TRBD1 or TRBD2 (5 bases each). The CDR3 totals 14 residues. The germline V and J ends were trimmed by 6 bases and 2 bases, with 13 bases remaining between them. CDR3 DNA: TGTGCCAGCAGGAGTCCCGGGACGCAAGAGACCCAGTACTTC. This encodes CASRSPGTQETQYF.

This clone has at least ten counts. The rearrangement uses TRBV5-8 and TRBJ2-7; D may be TRBD1 (6 bases). From germline, CDR1 is SGHTS and CDR2 YDEGEE. This CDR3 is built from 14 residues. V dropped 0 bases and J dropped 1 base, with 8 bases sitting between them. CDR3 protein: CASSLGGLSYEQYF. The DNA of the CDR3 is TGTGCCAGCAGCTTGGGGGGGCTATCCTACGAGCAGTACTTC.

At least ten counts were recorded for this clone. This sequence joins TRBV29-1 and TRBJ1-5; 7 nucleotides agree with TRBD1. Germline CDR1 and CDR2: SQVTM and ANQGSEA. V dropped 4 bases and J dropped 7; count of bases not matched to a gene: 7. The CDR3 has 13 residues. This CDR3 is CSVGQGREQPQHF. The CDR3, as DNA: TGCAGCGTTGGACAGGGAAGGGAGCAGCCCCAGCATTTT.

Judged by abundance, this clone is medium-sized. The V gene is TRBV6-2 or TRBV6-3, the J gene TRBJ2-7, with D perhaps TRBD1 (5 bases). CDR3 length: 13 amino acids. The V end was cut by 2 bases, the J end by 2 bases, with 7 bases between. CDR1 is MNHEY and CDR2 is SVGEGT in the germline V gene. The CDR3 reads CASSYPGTYEQYF. For the CDR3, the DNA is TGTGCCAGCAGTTACCCAGGGACCTACGAGCAGTACTTC.

In its sample, this clone was seen many times. The rearrangement uses TRBV7-1 and TRBJ2-4; 9 positions agree with TRBD1. TRBV7-1 falls under the ORF class, with uncertain function. The CDR3 covers 22 residues. V was clipped by 6 bases and J by 0 bases; unmatched bases: 24. The CDR3 nucleotides are TGTGCCAGCAGTCCAGGGGGGGGATTGTGGGGACAGGGTTTCGGAGCCAAAAACATTCAGTACTTC. Translated, it gives CASSPGGGLWGQGFGAKNIQYF.

This clone was seen ten or more times. The rearrangement uses TRBV2 and TRBJ2-3; the match to TRBD2 covers 10 bases. CDR1 SNHLY and CDR2 FYNNEI come from the germline V gene. The CDR3 extends over 15 amino acids. V gave up 4 bases and J gave up 5 bases; unmatched junction bases: 6. In nucleotides, the CDR3 is TGTGCCAGCAGTGTGTCTAGCGGGAGTATAGATACGCAGTATTTT. Its protein is CASSVSSGSIDTQYF.

The chain couples TRBV28 to TRBJ2-3; TRBD2 is a possible D gene (6 bases). The germline V gene encodes CDR1 MDHEN and CDR2 SYDVKM. CDR3 length: 15 amino acids. Trimming shortened V by 5 bases and J by 2 bases, and 14 bases separated the two germline ends. In DNA, the CDR3 is TGTGCCAGCAGTCCCCCGGGACTCTCCACAGATACGCAGTATTTT. Its protein is CASSPPGLSTDTQYF.

This clone was seen at least ten times. Since a much larger clone is just one base distant, this may be a read error. This specimen includes other DNA sequences encoding the same CDR3. J is TRBJ2-1 and V is TRBV15; unclear D gene. The CDR3 totals 11 residues. V dropped 6 bases and J dropped 7 bases, with 7 bases sitting between them. The germline V gene has CDR1 LNHNV and CDR2 YYDKDF (reference sequence). This chain's CDR3 is CATRLRNEQFF. CDR3 DNA: TGTGCCACCAGGTTGCGAAATGAGCAGTTCTTC.